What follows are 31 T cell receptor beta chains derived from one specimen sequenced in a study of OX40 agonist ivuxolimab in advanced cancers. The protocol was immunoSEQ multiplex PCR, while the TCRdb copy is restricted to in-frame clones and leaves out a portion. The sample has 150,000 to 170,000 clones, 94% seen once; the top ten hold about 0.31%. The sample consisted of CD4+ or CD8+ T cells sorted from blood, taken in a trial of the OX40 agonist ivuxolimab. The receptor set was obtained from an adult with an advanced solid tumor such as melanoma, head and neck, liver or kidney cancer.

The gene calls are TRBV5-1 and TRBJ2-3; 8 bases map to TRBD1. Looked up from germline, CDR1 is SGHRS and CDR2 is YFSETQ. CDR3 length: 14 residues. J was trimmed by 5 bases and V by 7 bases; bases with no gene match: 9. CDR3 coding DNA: TGCGCCAGCTTCAGGGGGCAGGAAAAAGATACGCAGTATTTT. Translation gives CASFRGQEKDTQYF.

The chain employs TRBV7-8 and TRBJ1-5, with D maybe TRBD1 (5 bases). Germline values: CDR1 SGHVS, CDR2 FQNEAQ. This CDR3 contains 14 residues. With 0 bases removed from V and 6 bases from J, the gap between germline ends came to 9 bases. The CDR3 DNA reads TGTGCCAGCAGCTTAGCGGAGGGGCGTCAGCCCCAGCATTTT. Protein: CASSLAEGRQPQHF.

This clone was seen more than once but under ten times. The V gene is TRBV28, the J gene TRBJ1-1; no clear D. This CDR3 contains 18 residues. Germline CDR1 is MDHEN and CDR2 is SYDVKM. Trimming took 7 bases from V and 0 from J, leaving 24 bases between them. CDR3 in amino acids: CASIRRPQRHSMNTEAFF. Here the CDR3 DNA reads TGTGCCAGCATCCGGAGGCCCCAGCGGCATAGCATGAACACTGAAGCTTTCTTT.

The CDR3 DNA sequence: TGTGCCGGGCAACAGGGGAACACCGGGGAGCTGTTTTTT. It is translated as CAGQQGNTGELFF. The genes are TRBV7-6 and TRBJ2-2; TRBD1 might be the D (6 bases). In germline, CDR1 is SGHVS, CDR2 FNYEAQ. The CDR3 sequence is 13 residues long. V lost 11 bases and J lost 1, with 11 bases in between.

CDR3 DNA: TGCGCCAGCAGCTTGCCGCCAGGCGGGGACTATGGCTACACCTTC. Its translation: CASSLPPGGDYGYTF. The V gene is TRBV5-1, the J gene TRBJ1-2; D not resolved. CDR3 length: 15 amino acids. V lost 1 base and J lost 3, with 13 bases in between. CDR1 is SGHRS, CDR2 YFSETQ, per germline.

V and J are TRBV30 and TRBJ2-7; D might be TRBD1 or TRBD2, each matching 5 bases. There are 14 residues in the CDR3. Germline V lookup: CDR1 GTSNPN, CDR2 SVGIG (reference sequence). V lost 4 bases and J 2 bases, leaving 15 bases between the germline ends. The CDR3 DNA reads TGTGCCTGGAAAGGGAGACAGCAGCCCTACGAGCAGTACTTC. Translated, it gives CAWKGRQQPYEQYF.

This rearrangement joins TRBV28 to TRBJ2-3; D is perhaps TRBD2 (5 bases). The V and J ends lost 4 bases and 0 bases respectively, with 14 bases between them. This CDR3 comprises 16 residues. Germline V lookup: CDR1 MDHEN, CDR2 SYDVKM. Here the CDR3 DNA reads TGTGCCAGCAGTTACCCAATGGGAGACAGCACAGATACGCAGTATTTT. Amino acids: CASSYPMGDSTDTQYF.

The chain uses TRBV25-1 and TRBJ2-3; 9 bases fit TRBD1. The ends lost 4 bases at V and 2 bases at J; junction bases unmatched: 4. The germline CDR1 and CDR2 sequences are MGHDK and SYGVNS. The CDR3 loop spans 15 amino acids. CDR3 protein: CASSARDRATDTQYF. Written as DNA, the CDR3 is TGTGCCAGCAGTGCCCGGGACAGGGCCACAGATACGCAGTATTTT.

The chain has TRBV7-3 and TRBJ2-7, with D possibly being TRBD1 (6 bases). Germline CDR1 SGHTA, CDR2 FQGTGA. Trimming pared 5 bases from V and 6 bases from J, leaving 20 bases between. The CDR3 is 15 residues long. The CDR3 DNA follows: TGTGCCAGCAGCCCCTACCTAGACAGGACGGGCGAGCAGTACTTC. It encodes CASSPYLDRTGEQYF. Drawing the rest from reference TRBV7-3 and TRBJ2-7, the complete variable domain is GAGVSQTPSNKVTEKGKYVELRCDPISGHTALYWYRQSLGQGPEFLIYFQGTGAADDSGLPNDRFFAVRPEGSVSTLKIQRTERGDSAVYLCASSPYLDRTGEQYFGPGTRLTVT.

CDR3 DNA: TGTGCCAGCAGGATGACAGGGAACTATGGCTACACCTTC. It specifies CASRMTGNYGYTF. V gene TRBV6-1 combines with J gene TRBJ1-2, with 7 bases matching TRBD1. CDR1 and CDR2 from the germline V gene are MNHNS and SASEGT. With 6 bases clipped from V and 2 bases from J, the junction kept 3 bases outside the gene matches. The CDR3 covers 13 residues.

CDR3 region: CASNEGNYGYTF. The CDR3 region has the DNA TGTGCCAGTAATGAAGGGAACTATGGCTACACCTTC. The chain joins TRBV19 to TRBJ1-2; D unclear. Trimming left V 7 bases short and J 2 bases short, with 8 bases between. Germline V gives CDR1 LNHDA, CDR2 SQIVND (reference sequence). CDR3 length: 12 amino acids.

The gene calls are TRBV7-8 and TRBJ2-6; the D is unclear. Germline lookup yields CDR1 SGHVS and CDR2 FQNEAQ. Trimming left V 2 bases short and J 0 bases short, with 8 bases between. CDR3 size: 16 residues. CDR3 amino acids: CASSLQRFSGANVLTF. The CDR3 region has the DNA TGTGCCAGCAGCTTACAACGTTTCTCTGGGGCCAACGTCCTGACTTTC.

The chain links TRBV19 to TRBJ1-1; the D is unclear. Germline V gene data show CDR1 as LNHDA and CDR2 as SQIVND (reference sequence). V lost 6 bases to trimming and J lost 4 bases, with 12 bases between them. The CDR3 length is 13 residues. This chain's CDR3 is CASRMTRATEAFF. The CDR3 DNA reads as TGTGCCAGTAGGATGACCCGGGCCACTGAAGCTTTCTTT.

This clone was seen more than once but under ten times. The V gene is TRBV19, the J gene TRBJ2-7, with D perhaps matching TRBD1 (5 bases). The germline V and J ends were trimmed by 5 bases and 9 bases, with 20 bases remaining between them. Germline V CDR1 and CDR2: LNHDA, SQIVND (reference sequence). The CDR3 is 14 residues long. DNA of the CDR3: TGTGCCAGTAGTTGGAGTCAGGGAAGGTTCGGGCAGTACTTC. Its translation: CASSWSQGRFGQYF. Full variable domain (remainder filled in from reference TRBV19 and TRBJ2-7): DGGITQSPKYLFRKEGQNVTLSCEQNLNHDAMYWYRQDPGQGLRLIYYSQIVNDFQKGDIAEGYSVSREKKESFPLTVTSAQKNPTAFYLCASSWSQGRFGQYFGPGTRLTVT.

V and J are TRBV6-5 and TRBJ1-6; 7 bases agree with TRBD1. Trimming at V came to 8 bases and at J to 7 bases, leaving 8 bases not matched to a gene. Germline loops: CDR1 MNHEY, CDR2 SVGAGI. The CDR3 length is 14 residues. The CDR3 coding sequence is TGTGCCAGCCGGACAGGCGGCCTGAATTCACCCCTCCACTTT. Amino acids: CASRTGGLNSPLHF.

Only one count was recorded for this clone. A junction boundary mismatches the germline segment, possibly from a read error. The CDR3 DNA follows: TGTGCCAGCAGCACAAGGCCTACAGGGGGCCGAACCTACGAGCAGTGCTTC. Its translation: CASSTRPTGGRTYEQCF. J is TRBJ2-7 and V is TRBV7-2; 9 bases fit TRBD1. CDR3 length: 17 amino acids. Germline V gene sequence: CDR1 SGHTA, CDR2 FQGNSA.

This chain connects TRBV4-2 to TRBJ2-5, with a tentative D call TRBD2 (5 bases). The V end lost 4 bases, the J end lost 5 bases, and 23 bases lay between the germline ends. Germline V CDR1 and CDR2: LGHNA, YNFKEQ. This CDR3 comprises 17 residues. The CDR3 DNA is TGTGCCAGCAGCCTTTTTTGGGCTCGGGGTACGGGGGAGACCCAGTACTTC. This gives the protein CASSLFWARGTGETQYF.

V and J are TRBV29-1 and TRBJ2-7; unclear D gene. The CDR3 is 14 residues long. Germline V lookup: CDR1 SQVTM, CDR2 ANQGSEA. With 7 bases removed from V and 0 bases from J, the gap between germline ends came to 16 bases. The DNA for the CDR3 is TGCAGCGCGAAGTACGGGCCCAACTCCTACGAGCAGTACTTC. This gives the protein CSAKYGPNSYEQYF.

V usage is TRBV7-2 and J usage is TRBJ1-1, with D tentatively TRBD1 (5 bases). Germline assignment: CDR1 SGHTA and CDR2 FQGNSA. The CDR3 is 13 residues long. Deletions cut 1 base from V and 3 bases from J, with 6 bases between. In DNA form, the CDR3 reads TGTGCCAGCAGCTTAGTGGGGCACACTGAAGCTTTCTTT. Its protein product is CASSLVGHTEAFF.

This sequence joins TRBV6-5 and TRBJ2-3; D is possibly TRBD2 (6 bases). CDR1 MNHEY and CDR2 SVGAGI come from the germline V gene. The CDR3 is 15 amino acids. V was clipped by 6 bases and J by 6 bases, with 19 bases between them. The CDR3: CASSRRRRGGDTQYF. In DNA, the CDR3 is TGTGCCAGCAGCCGCCGCCGGCGGGGAGGCGATACGCAGTATTTT.

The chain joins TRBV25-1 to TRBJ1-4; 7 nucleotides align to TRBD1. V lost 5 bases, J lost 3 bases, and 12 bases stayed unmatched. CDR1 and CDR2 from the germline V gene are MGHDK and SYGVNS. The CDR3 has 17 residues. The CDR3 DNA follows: TGTGCCAGCAGTCCCGGGGGGAGAGGGGGCTCTAATGAAAAACTGTTTTTT. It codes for CASSPGGRGGSNEKLFF.

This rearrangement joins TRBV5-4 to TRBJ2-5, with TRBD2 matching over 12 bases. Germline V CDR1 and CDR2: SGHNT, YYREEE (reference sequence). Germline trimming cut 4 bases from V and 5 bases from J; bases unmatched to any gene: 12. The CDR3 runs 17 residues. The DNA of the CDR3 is TGTGCCAGCAGCATTCGGACTAGCGGGGCAAGTAGGGAGACCCAGTACTTC. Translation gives CASSIRTSGASRETQYF.

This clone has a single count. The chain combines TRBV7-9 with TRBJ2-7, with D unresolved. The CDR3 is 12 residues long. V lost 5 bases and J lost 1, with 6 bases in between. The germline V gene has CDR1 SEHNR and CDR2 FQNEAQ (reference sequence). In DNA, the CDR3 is TGTGCCAGCAGCCCCAGGTCCTACGAGCAGTACTTC. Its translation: CASSPRSYEQYF.

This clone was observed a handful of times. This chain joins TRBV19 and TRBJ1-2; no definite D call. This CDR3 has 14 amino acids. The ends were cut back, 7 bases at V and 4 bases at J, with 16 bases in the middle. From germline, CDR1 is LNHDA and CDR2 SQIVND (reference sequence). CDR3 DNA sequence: TGTGCCAGTACTCCCTCCGGGAACAGCTATGGCTACACCTTC. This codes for CASTPSGNSYGYTF.

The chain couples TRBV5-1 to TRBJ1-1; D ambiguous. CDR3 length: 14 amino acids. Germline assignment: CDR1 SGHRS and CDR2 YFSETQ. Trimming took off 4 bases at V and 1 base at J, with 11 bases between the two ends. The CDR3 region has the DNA TGCGCCAGCAGCCCATCGGGCTCGAACACTGAAGCTTTCTTT. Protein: CASSPSGSNTEAFF.

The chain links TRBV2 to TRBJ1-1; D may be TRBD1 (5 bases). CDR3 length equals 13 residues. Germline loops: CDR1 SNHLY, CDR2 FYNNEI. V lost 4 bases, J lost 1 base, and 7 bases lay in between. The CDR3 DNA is TGTGCCAGCAGTGGGGACGGGAACACTGAAGCTTTCTTT. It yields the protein CASSGDGNTEAFF.

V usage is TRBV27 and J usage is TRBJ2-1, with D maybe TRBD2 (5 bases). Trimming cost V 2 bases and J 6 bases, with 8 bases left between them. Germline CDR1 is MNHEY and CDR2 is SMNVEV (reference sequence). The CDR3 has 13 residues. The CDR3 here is CASSLRSGNEQFF. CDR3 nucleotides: TGTGCCAGCAGTTTACGAAGCGGCAATGAGCAGTTCTTC.

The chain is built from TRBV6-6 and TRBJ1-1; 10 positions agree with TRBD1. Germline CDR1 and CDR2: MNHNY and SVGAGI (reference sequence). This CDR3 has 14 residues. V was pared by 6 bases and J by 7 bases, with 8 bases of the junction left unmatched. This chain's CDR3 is CASRSTGGTFEAFF. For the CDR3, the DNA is TGTGCCAGCAGATCGACAGGGGGCACCTTTGAAGCTTTCTTT.

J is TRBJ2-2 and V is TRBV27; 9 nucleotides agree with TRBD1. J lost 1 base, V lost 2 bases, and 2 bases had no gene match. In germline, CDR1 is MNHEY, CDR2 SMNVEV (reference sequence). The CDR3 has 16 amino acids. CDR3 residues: CASSLDRGLNTGELFF. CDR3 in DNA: TGTGCCAGCAGTTTAGACAGGGGGTTGAACACCGGGGAGCTGTTTTTT.

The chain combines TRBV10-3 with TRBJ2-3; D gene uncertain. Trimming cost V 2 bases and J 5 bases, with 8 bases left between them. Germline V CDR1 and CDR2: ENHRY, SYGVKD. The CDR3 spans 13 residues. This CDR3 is CAISEETRDTQYF. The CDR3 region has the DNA TGTGCCATCAGTGAGGAAACGCGAGATACGCAGTATTTT.

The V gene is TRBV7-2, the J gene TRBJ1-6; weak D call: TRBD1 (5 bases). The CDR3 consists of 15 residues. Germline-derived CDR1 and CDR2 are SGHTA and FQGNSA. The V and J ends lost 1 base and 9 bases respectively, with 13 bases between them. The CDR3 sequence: CASSLGQGPGSPLHF. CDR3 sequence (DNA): TGTGCCAGCAGCTTAGGGCAGGGACCAGGTTCACCCCTCCACTTT.